This TCR beta chain was obtained from a study of monozygotic twins with inflammatory bowel disease. For this clonotype: The target antigen is unknown.

Without any T cell sorting, total RNA was isolated from whole blood. Germline V gene data show CDR1 as SGHVS and CDR2 as FNYEAQ. This CDR3 comprises 15 residues. General study findings and limits: The data did not back a single strong IBD-associated clonotype or signal.

One entry per CDR3 protein, without DNA, is what TCRdb gives after re-calling the 5' RACE reads. The table for this sample gives 350,000 to 550,000 distinct CDR3 sequences. The clonotype was recovered from a human donor with ulcerative colitis or Crohn's disease, or a healthy co-twin of an affected twin (not recorded which). Material: blood. This chain connects TRBV7-6 to TRBJ2-5; TCRdb proposes TRBD1, but this gene call is untestable without DNA. CDR3 sequence reads: CASSLETGYQETQYF.